Detailed here is one T cell receptor (beta chain). The CDR3 loop spans 14 amino acids. Germline CDR1 and CDR2: MNHEY and SVGAGI. Trimming removed 4 bases from V and 7 bases from J; junction bases left unmatched: 6. This sample was taken from a study of siplizumab effects on memory and regulatory T cells. Method: immunoSEQ multiplex PCR; TCRdb's copy keeps in-frame clones and lacks some. Of about 100,000 clones in the sample, roughly nine tenths were seen once. This rearrangement joins TRBV6-5 to TRBJ2-7, with 11 bases fitting TRBD1. Source material: CD4+ T cells sorted from blood. This receptor was identified in a human donor in good health. This chain's CDR3 is CASSSDRGLEEQYF. CDR3 coding DNA: TGTGCCAGCAGTTCGGACAGGGGGCTGGAGGAGCAGTACTTC.